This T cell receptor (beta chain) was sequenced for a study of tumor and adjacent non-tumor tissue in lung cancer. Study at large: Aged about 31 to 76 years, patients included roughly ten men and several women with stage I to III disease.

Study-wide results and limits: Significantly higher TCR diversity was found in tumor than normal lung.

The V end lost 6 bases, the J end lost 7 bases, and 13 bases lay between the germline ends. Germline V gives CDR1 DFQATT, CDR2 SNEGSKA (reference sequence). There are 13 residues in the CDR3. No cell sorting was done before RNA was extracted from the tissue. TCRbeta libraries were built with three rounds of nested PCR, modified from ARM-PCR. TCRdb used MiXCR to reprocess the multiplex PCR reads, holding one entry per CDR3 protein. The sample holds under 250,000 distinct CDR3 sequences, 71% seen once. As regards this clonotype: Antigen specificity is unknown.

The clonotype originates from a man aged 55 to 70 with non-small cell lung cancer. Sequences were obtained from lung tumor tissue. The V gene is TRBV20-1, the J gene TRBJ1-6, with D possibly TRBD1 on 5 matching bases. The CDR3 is CSARDEVNSPLHF. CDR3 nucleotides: TGCAGTGCAAGGGACGAGGTGAATTCACCCCTCCACTTT.